This TCR beta chain originates from a study of identical twins. V shed 6 bases, J shed 5 bases, and the junction held 6 bases outside the gene matches. This CDR3 has 14 residues. CDR1 is DFQATT and CDR2 is SNEGSKA in the germline V gene (reference sequence). TCRdb re-called the 5' RACE reads with MiXCR, one entry per CDR3 protein. This table has some 500,000 distinct CDR3 sequences, more than 13% appearing once. This clonotype was recorded many times. Another study also made use of these data, one on yellow fever vaccine responses in identical twins.

The origin of this receptor is a woman under 30 in good health. The material sequenced was CD4+ T cells sorted from blood. The chain employs TRBV20-1 and TRBJ2-1; TRBD2 matches 11 bases. CDR3: CSAKLAGVDNEQFF. CDR3 nucleotides: TGCAGTGCAAAACTAGCGGGAGTTGACAATGAGCAGTTCTTC.